This entry describes one T cell receptor beta chain. The antigen remains undetermined. Here the CDR3 omits its conserved ending phenylalanine or tryptophan, so a read error is the likely source. This specimen belongs to a study of tumor and adjacent non-tumor tissue in lung cancer. Study-wide results and caveats: TCR diversity was significantly greater in tumor than normal lung tissue. In normal lung, the top 100 clones were significantly more dominant than in tumor.

Losses at the gene ends were 7 bases for V and 7 bases for J; bases not matched to a gene: 12. CDR1 is SNHLY, CDR2 FYNNEI, per germline. This CDR3 is 14 amino acids long. The library came from three nested PCR rounds adapted from ARM-PCR protocols. TCRdb reprocessed the multiplex PCR reads with MiXCR, giving one entry per CDR3 protein. The sample lists some 100,000 distinct CDR3 sequences; around three quarters were seen once. The template was RNA from unsorted bulk tissue. More than 3 cm separated this lung sample from the edge of the tumor. Donors were chemotherapy-naive, newly diagnosed lung cancer surgical patients in China, August–late 2014.

This clonotype was sampled from a man aged 60-69 years with small cell lung cancer. The rearrangement links TRBV2 to TRBJ1-2, with 7 bases lining up with TRBD1. Sequenced: distant non-tumor lung tissue. The CDR3 region is CASTSAQGVAGYTS. The CDR3 DNA is TGTGCCAGCACTTCTGCCCAGGGGGTGGCTGGCTACACCTCC.